Listed below are T cell receptor beta chains from one sample, sequenced in a study of Ad26.COV2.S vaccination and SARS-CoV-2 variants. TCRdb's table, derived via immunoSEQ multiplex PCR, lists solely in-frame clones and lacks some. The table includes approximately 480,000 clones, around 90% detected once. Sequences were derived from peripheral blood, sampled in a trial of Ad26.COV2.S vaccine versus placebo. The receptor set was obtained from a person aged 18 to 59 who received the Ad26.COV2.S COVID-19 vaccine or a placebo. CDR3s include the opening cysteine and the closing phenylalanine or tryptophan. Fields, in order: J gene, V gene, clone size, D gene, CDR3 protein, CDR3 DNA. D genes are given only for firm matches. Clone size is stated in some rows and not others, as once, few, many or a class when expanded.

TRBJ2-2	TRBV28	.	.	CASSLLRGSVFF	TGTGCCAGCAGTTTATTGAGGGGCAGTGTGTTTTTT
TRBJ2-1	TRBV19	once	.	CATRTERGGSHSYNEQFF	TGTGCCACTAGGACAGAGAGGGGCGGGAGTCACTCCTACAATGAGCAGTTCTTC
TRBJ1-3	TRBV2	.	TRBD1	CASRRTGSWNTIYF	TGTGCCAGCAGGCGGACAGGTAGTTGGAACACCATATATTTT
TRBJ2-5	TRBV5-4	once	.	CASSPPGQETQYF	TGTGCCAGCAGCCCCCCGGGGCAAGAGACCCAGTACTTC
TRBJ2-7	TRBV7-2	.	.	CASSSDPRTYEQYF	TGTGCCAGCAGCTCCGACCCCCGAACCTACGAGCAGTACTTC
TRBJ2-7	TRBV10-3	once	.	CAISDFGGGEQYF	TGTGCCATCAGTGACTTTGGGGGTGGGGAGCAGTACTTC
TRBJ2-3	TRBV7-6	.	TRBD2	CASSLGAGGTDTQYF	TGTGCCAGCAGCCTAGGGGCGGGAGGGACAGATACGCAGTATTTT
TRBJ2-5	TRBV19	.	TRBD2	CASSGGTRVETQYF	TGTGCCAGTAGTGGAGGGACTAGAGTGGAGACCCAGTACTTC
TRBJ2-5	TRBV28	.	.	CASSLAGRTQYF	TGTGCCAGCAGTTTAGCCGGGCGGACCCAGTACTTC
TRBJ1-4	TRBV5-1	once	.	CASSLGGQTWGEKLFF	TGCGCCAGCAGCTTGGGTGGACAAACCTGGGGTGAAAAACTGTTTTTT
TRBJ2-1	TRBV6-5	.	.	CAGGTEGSYNEQFF	TGTGCCGGAGGGACAGAAGGGTCCTACAATGAGCAGTTCTTC
TRBJ2-4	TRBV28	.	TRBD2	CASSPVSGLAKNIQYF	TGTGCCAGCAGTCCAGTTAGCGGGCTAGCCAAAAACATTCAGTACTTC
TRBJ1-1	TRBV28	.	.	CASTLGGLGNTEAFF	TGTGCCAGCACATTAGGGGGGCTTGGGAACACTGAAGCTTTCTTT
TRBJ1-1	TRBV16	.	.	CASSQSKGGNTEAFF	TGTGCCAGCAGCCAATCTAAGGGAGGGAACACTGAAGCTTTCTTT
TRBJ1-1	TRBV9	.	.	CASSVDTAMNTEAFF	TGTGCCAGCAGCGTAGACACAGCCATGAACACTGAAGCTTTCTTT
TRBJ1-5	TRBV7-2	few	TRBD1	CASSPRTGFTPQHF	TGTGCCAGCAGCCCCCGGACAGGGTTTACGCCCCAGCATTTT
TRBJ2-7	TRBV28	.	.	CASSLLSGDEQYF	TGTGCCAGCAGTTTATTATCAGGCGACGAGCAGTACTTC
TRBJ2-7	TRBV30	.	TRBD2	CAWSVRGGQGNEQYF	TGTGCCTGGAGTGTACGGGGAGGGCAAGGGAACGAGCAGTACTTC
TRBJ2-3	TRBV19	.	TRBD2	CASSIGPGGVTQYF	TGTGCCAGTAGTATTGGGCCCGGGGGGGTTACGCAGTATTTT
TRBJ1-1	TRBV14	.	.	CASSQDNLGEDAMNTEAFF	TGTGCCAGCAGCCAAGACAATTTAGGGGAGGATGCGATGAACACTGAAGCTTTCTTT
TRBJ2-1	TRBV27	.	.	CASSSFIRAGEQFF	TGTGCCAGCAGTTCGTTCATTAGAGCCGGCGAGCAGTTCTTC
TRBJ2-1	TRBV19	.	.	CASSITPSGTKRFF	TGTGCCAGTAGTATTACCCCCAGCGGGACAAAGAGATTCTTC
TRBJ2-7	TRBV5-1	.	.	CASSLDTEQYF	TGCGCCAGCAGCTTGGACACAGAGCAGTACTTC
TRBJ2-3	TRBV5-4	once	TRBD2	CASSFSTTGLAGVTDTQYF	TGTGCCAGCAGCTTTTCGACAACGGGACTAGCGGGAGTCACAGATACGCAGTATTTT